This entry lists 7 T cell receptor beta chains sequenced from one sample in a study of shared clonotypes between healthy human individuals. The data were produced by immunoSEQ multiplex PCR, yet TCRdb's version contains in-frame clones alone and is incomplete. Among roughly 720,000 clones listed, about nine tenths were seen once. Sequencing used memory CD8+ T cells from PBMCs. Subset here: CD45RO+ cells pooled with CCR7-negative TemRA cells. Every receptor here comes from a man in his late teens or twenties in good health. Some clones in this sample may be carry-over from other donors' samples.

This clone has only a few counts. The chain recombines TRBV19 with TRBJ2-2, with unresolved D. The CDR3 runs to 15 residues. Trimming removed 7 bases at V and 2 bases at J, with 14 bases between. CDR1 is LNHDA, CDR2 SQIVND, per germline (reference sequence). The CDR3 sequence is CASTPWATNTGELFF. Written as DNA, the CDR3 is TGTGCCAGTACACCCTGGGCTACCAACACCGGGGAGCTGTTTTTT. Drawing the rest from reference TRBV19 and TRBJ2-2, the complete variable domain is DGGITQSPKYLFRKEGQNVTLSCEQNLNHDAMYWYRQDPGQGLRLIYYSQIVNDFQKGDIAEGYSVSREKKESFPLTVTSAQKNPTAFYLCASTPWATNTGELFFGEGSRLTVL.

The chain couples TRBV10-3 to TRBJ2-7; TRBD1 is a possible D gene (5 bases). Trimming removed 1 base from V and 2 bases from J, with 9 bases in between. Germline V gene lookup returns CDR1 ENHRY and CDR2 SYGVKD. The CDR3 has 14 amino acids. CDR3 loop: CAISEFPGTYEQYF. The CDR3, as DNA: TGTGCCATCAGTGAGTTTCCAGGGACCTACGAGCAGTACTTC.

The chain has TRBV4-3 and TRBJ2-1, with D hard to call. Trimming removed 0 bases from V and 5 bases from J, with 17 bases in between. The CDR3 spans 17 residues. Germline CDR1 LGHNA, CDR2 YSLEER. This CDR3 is CASSQDTRRRRDNEQFF. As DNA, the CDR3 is TGCGCCAGCAGCCAAGATACCCGGCGCCGAAGGGACAATGAGCAGTTCTTC.

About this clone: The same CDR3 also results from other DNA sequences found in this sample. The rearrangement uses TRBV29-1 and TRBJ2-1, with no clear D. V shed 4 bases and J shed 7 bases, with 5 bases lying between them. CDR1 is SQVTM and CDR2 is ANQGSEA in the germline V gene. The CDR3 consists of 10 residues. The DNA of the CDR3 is TGCAGCGTTGTTGTGAATGAGCAGTTCTTC. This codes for CSVVVNEQFF.

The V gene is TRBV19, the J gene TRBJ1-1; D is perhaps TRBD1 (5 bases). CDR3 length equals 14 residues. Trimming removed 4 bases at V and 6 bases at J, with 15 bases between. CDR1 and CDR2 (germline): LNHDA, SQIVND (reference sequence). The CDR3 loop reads CASSKVGWGAEAFF. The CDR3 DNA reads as TGTGCCAGTAGTAAGGTCGGGTGGGGCGCTGAAGCTTTCTTT.

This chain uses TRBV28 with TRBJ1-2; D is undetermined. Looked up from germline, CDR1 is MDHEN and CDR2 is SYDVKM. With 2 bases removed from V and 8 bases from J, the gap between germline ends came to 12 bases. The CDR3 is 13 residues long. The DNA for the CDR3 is TGTGCCAGCAGTTTAGGACTTGATCGGGGCTACACCTTC. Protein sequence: CASSLGLDRGYTF.

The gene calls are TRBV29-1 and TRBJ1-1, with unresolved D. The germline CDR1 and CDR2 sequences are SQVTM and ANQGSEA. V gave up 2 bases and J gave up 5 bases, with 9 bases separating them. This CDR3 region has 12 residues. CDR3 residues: CSVETGGTEAFF. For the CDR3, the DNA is TGCAGCGTTGAAACGGGCGGGACTGAAGCTTTCTTT.